The rows below give T cell receptor beta chains drawn from one sample of a study of blood T cell repertoires in COVID-19. Assay used: immunoSEQ multiplex PCR; TCRdb lists only in-frame clones, some missing. This sample yields about 440,000 clones, of which approximately 88% are seen a single time; 10% to 15% belongs to the top ten. The sequenced material came from peripheral blood. These TCRs come from a woman aged 50 to 60 with COVID-19, enrolled during active disease. Each CDR3 is given with its conserved first and last residue. Fields, in order: J gene, clone size, V gene, D gene, CDR3 DNA, CDR3 protein. A D gene is named only where the DNA matches it firmly. Size is stated for part of the rows, as once, few or many counts, or as a class when the clone is expanded.

J: TRBJ1-6; size: -; V: TRBV30; D: -; DNA: TGTGCCTCTAAGGGGGGGGATGACTATAATTCACCCCTCCACTTT; CDR3: CASKGGDDYNSPLHF
J: TRBJ2-5; size: few; V: TRBV7-9; D: TRBD2; DNA: TGTGCCAGCAGCCGAATAGCGGGTTCAGCAGAGACCCAGTACTTC; CDR3: CASSRIAGSAETQYF
J: TRBJ2-1; size: -; V: TRBV6-5; D: -; DNA: TGTGCCCTACGTCGGGAATCCTACAATGAGCAGTTCTTC; CDR3: CALRRESYNEQFF
J: TRBJ1-2; size: -; V: TRBV18; D: -; DNA: TGTGCCAGCTCACCATCAGCAGGGTTCTATGGCTACACCTTC; CDR3: CASSPSAGFYGYTF
J: TRBJ1-1; size: once; V: TRBV6-4; D: -; DNA: TGTGCCAGCAGACTCCCCCGCAACACTGAAGCTTTCTTT; CDR3: CASRLPRNTEAFF
J: TRBJ2-1; size: -; V: TRBV3-1/TRBV3-2; D: TRBD2; DNA: TGTGCCAGCAGCCAAGCTACTAGCGGGGGGGCGGAGCAGTTCTTC; CDR3: CASSQATSGGAEQFF
J: TRBJ2-1; size: -; V: TRBV19; D: TRBD2; DNA: TGTGCCAGTAGCCTGAGGTGGCGGGGGGGCCGTGAGCAGTTCTTC; CDR3: CASSLRWRGGREQFF
J: TRBJ1-4; size: -; V: TRBV4-1; D: TRBD1; DNA: TGCGCCAGCAGCCAACCTACGACAGGGGGGGTTGAAAAACTGTTTTTT; CDR3: CASSQPTTGGVEKLFF
J: TRBJ1-2; size: -; V: TRBV6-6; D: TRBD1; DNA: TGTGCCAGCATCCCCGGGACAGTTAACTATGGCTACACCTTC; CDR3: CASIPGTVNYGYTF
J: TRBJ1-4; size: -; V: TRBV19; D: TRBD1; DNA: TGTGCCAGTGGGGGTCGGGGACAGATTGAAAAACTGTTTTTT; CDR3: CASGGRGQIEKLFF
J: TRBJ1-1; size: -; V: TRBV5-1; D: -; DNA: TGCGCCAGCAGCCCAGGGCGGGGGAACACTGAAGCTTTCTTT; CDR3: CASSPGRGNTEAFF
J: TRBJ1-5; size: -; V: TRBV11-2; D: TRBD1; DNA: TGTGCCAGCAGCCCAGAGACTTCCGGGACAGCTAATCAGCCCCAGCATTTT; CDR3: CASSPETSGTANQPQHF
J: TRBJ1-3; size: few; V: TRBV29-1; D: -; DNA: TGCAGCGCCCGACCGGGTTCTGGAAACACCATATATTTT; CDR3: CSARPGSGNTIYF
J: TRBJ2-4; size: -; V: TRBV6-2/TRBV6-3; D: TRBD1; DNA: TGTGCCAGCAGTTACGGACAGGCAAAGGAGTACTTC; CDR3: CASSYGQAKEYF
J: TRBJ1-5; size: -; V: TRBV28; D: -; DNA: TGTGCCAGCAATGCAGGGAACCTCAATCAGCCCCAGCATTTT; CDR3: CASNAGNLNQPQHF
J: TRBJ2-7; size: -; V: TRBV5-1; D: -; DNA: TGCGCCAGCAGCCCGGAGGGGCAGGCACTCTACGAGCAGTACTTC; CDR3: CASSPEGQALYEQYF
J: TRBJ1-3; size: -; V: TRBV9; D: -; DNA: TGTGCCAGCAGCGTAGATGGGGGGGCTGGAAACACCATATATTTT; CDR3: CASSVDGGAGNTIYF
J: TRBJ2-3; size: -; V: TRBV7-8; D: TRBD2; DNA: TGTGCCAGCAGGACTAGCGGGAGCACAGATACGCAGTATTTT; CDR3: CASRTSGSTDTQYF
J: TRBJ1-1; size: -; V: TRBV11-1; D: -; DNA: TGTGCCAGCAGCCGCGGGACTCAGAACACTGAAGCTTTCTTT; CDR3: CASSRGTQNTEAFF
J: TRBJ2-7; size: -; V: TRBV19; D: -; DNA: TGTGCCAGTAGTACTACAGGCCCTATGGACTACGAGCAGTACTTC; CDR3: CASSTTGPMDYEQYF
J: TRBJ2-7; size: -; V: TRBV2; D: TRBD1; DNA: TGTGCCAGCAGTGAAGAGACAGGGGGTTCCTACGAGCAGTACTTC; CDR3: CASSEETGGSYEQYF
J: TRBJ2-3; size: -; V: TRBV6-2/TRBV6-3; D: TRBD2; DNA: TGTGCCAGCAGTTACTCAGCGGGGGGAAGCACAGATACGCAGTATTTT; CDR3: CASSYSAGGSTDTQYF
J: TRBJ1-2; size: -; V: TRBV11-2; D: -; DNA: TGTGCCAGCAGGCAACTTTTGAGGCCGGGTGGCTACACCTTC; CDR3: CASRQLLRPGGYTF
J: TRBJ2-3; size: -; V: TRBV6-4; D: -; DNA: TGTGCCAGCAGTGAGGGCAGCACAGATACGCAGTATTTT; CDR3: CASSEGSTDTQYF
J: TRBJ1-1; size: -; V: TRBV6-6; D: -; DNA: TGTGCCAGCAGCGTGACAGGTTTGAACACTGAAGCTTTCTTT; CDR3: CASSVTGLNTEAFF
J: TRBJ2-7; size: -; V: TRBV11-2; D: TRBD1; DNA: TGTGCCAGCAGCTGGGGGACAGTGGAGTACTTC; CDR3: CASSWGTVEYF
J: TRBJ1-4; size: once; V: TRBV30; D: -; DNA: TGTGCCTGGTCCGGGGAACTTAATGAAAAACTGTTTTTT; CDR3: CAWSGELNEKLFF
J: TRBJ1-6; size: -; V: TRBV4-1; D: TRBD1; DNA: TGCGCCAGCAGCGCACTGACAGGGGACGACTCACCCCTCCACTTT; CDR3: CASSALTGDDSPLHF
J: TRBJ2-3; size: -; V: TRBV18; D: -; DNA: TGTGCCAGCTCACCAACGGAGGGTGCAGATACGCAGTATTTT; CDR3: CASSPTEGADTQYF